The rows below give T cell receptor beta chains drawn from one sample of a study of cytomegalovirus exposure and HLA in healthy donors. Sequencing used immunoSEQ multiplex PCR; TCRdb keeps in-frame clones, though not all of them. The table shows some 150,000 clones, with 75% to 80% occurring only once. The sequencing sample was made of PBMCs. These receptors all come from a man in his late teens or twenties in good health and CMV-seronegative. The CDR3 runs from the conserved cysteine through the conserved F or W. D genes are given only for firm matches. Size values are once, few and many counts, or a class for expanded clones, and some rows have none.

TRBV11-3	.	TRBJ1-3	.	TGTGCCAGCAGCTTAGATCCATCTGGAAACACCATATATTTT	CASSLDPSGNTIYF
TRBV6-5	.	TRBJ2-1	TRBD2	TGTGCCAGCAGTTTCAATAGCGGGAGTAATGAGCAGTTCTTC	CASSFNSGSNEQFF
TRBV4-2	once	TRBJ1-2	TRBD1	TGTGCCAGCAGCCAATCCTGGACAGGGGGCAAATATGGCTACACCTTC	CASSQSWTGGKYGYTF
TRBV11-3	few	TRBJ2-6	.	TGTGCCAGCAGCCCACTATCGGCGGGGACCCACTTCTCTGGGGCCAACGTCCTGACTTTC	CASSPLSAGTHFSGANVLTF
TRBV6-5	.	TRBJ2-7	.	TGTGCCAGCAGTCCACAGGTTTCCTACGAGCAGTACTTC	CASSPQVSYEQYF
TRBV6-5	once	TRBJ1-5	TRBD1	TGTGCCAGCAGCCGACAGGGGGGGAGTCAGCCCCAGCATTTT	CASSRQGGSQPQHF
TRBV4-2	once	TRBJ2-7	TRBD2	TGTGCCAGCAGCCAAGTCCGGGGACTAGTACTTGAGCAGTACTTC	CASSQVRGLVLEQYF
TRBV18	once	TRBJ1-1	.	TGTGCCAGCTCCCCTAACGGCGCGGCGAACACTGAAGCTTTCTTT	CASSPNGAANTEAFF
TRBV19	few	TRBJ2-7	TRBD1	TGTGCCAGTAGTATCTCCGGGACAGGGCTGGACTACGAGCAGTACTTC	CASSISGTGLDYEQYF
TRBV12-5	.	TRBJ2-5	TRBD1	TGTGCTAGTGGTCCCCTAGGGGGCTGGCAGACCCAGTACTTC	CASGPLGGWQTQYF
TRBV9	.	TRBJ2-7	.	TGTGCCAGCAGCGCGGGATCCGGGACTTCCAACTACGAGCAGTACTTC	CASSAGSGTSNYEQYF
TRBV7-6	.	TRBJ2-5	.	TGTGCCAGCAGCCTCACCACTCCCGCCGCGGGGACCCAGTACTTC	CASSLTTPAAGTQYF
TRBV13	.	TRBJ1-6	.	TGTGCCAGCAGCTTAGGCCTATCACGGAGAAACTTGCGGGCTCCCCTCCACTTT	CASSLGLSRRNLRAPLHF
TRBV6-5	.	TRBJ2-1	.	TGTGCCAGTTCCCTGGGCCTTGACCATGAGCAGTTCTTC	CASSLGLDHEQFF
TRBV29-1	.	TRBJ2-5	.	TGCAGCGTCCGGGTCGGGGAGACCCAGTACTTC	CSVRVGETQYF
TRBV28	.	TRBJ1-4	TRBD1	TGTGCCAGCAGTTTTCGGGCAGGGGGTGGGACTAATGAAAAACTGTTTTTT	CASSFRAGGGTNEKLFF
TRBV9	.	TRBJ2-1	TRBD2	TGTGCCAGCAGCGTAGACGCGACTGCTAGCGGGGGGGGCGAGCAGTTCTTC	CASSVDATASGGGEQFF
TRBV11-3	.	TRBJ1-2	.	TGTGCCAGCAGCTTAGCGAACAGTGTCATCTATGGCTACACCTTC	CASSLANSVIYGYTF
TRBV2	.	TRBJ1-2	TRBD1	TGTGCCAGCAGTGAGGAAGGGGGCGATGGCTACACCTTC	CASSEEGGDGYTF
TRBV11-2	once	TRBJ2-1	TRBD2	TGTGCCAGCAGGCCTAGTGAGGGGCGGGAGAGTGATGAGCAGTTCTTC	CASRPSEGRESDEQFF
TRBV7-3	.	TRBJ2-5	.	TGTGCCAGCAGCTTAGGAGGGGGCGCGGAGGAGACCCAGTACTTC	CASSLGGGAEETQYF
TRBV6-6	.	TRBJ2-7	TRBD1	TGTGCCAGTCTCTCCTGGGGACAGGGTCCCTACGAGCAGTACTTC	CASLSWGQGPYEQYF
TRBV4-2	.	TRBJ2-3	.	TGTGCCAGCAGCCAAGTTTCAACTAGCACAGATACGCAGTATTTT	CASSQVSTSTDTQYF
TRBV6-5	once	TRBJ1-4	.	TGTGCCAGCAGCGGGGGAACTGCAACTAATGAAAAACTGTTTTTT	CASSGGTATNEKLFF
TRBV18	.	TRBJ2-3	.	TGTGCCAGCTCTCCCAGCGGTCCTAGCACAGATACGCAGTATTTT	CASSPSGPSTDTQYF
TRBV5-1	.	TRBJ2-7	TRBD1	TGCGCCAGCAGACCCGGGACAGCCTCCTACGAGCAGTACTTC	CASRPGTASYEQYF
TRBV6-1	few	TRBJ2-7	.	TGTGCCAGCAGTGAAGATTCTGTGGGTCTAGCTTCCTACGAGCAGTACTTC	CASSEDSVGLASYEQYF
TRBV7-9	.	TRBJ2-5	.	TGTGCCAGCAGCTTGACGGCACCAGGGACCCAGTACTTC	CASSLTAPGTQYF